The 5 T cell receptor beta chains listed next were all sequenced from one sample in a study of T cells expressing NK-cell markers. TCRdb reworked the 5' RACE reads into one entry per CDR3 protein, no DNA. Its clone listing holds 120,000 to 150,000 distinct CDR3 sequences. Sequencing was carried out using blood T cells: a sorted CD56 or NKG2C T cell subset, CD4+ or CD8+ T cells, or bulk PBMC T cells (not recorded which). These receptors all stem from a man between 18 and 29 years old in good health.

The gene calls are TRBV6-5 and TRBJ2-1; the TRBD1 assignment by TCRdb is unverifiable without DNA. There are 16 residues in the CDR3. Germline-derived CDR1 and CDR2 are MNHEY and SVGAGI. CDR3 sequence: CASSSMTGGAGNEQFF.

Here the CDR3 reads CASSGSPPQETQYF. The chain uses TRBV12-3 or TRBV12-4 and TRBJ2-5; the TRBD1 assignment by TCRdb is unverifiable without DNA. The CDR3 is made up of 14 amino acids.

The rearrangement links TRBV7-9 to TRBJ1-2. The CDR3 totals 13 residues. Germline values: CDR1 SEHNR, CDR2 FQNEAQ (reference sequence). This CDR3 reads CASGPERNYGYTF.

This chain uses TRBV5-1 with TRBJ2-7. Looked up from germline, CDR1 is SGHRS and CDR2 is YFSETQ. This CDR3 spans 14 amino acids. This CDR3 reads CASSFAVSSYEQYF.

The chain combines TRBV6-8 with TRBJ2-5; TCRdb's D call, TRBD1, is unchecked because there is no DNA. CDR1 is MNHGY and CDR2 is SAAAGT in the germline V gene. The CDR3 extends over 17 amino acids. CDR3: CASSYLPYGADQETQYF.